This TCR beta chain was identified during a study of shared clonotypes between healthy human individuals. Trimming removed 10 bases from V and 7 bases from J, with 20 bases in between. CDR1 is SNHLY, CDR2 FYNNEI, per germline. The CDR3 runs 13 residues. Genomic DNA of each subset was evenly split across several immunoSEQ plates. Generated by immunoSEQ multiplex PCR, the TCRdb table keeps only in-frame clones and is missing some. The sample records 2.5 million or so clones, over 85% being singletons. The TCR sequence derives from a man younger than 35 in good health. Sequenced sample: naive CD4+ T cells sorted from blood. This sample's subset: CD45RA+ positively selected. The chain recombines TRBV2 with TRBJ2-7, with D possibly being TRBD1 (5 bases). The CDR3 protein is CATGADSRTEQYF. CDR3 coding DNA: TGTGCCACTGGGGCAGATTCAAGGACAGAGCAGTACTTC.